This passage covers 6 T cell receptor beta chains from one sample sequenced in a study of blood T cell repertoires in COVID-19. The protocol was immunoSEQ multiplex PCR, while the TCRdb copy is restricted to in-frame clones and leaves out a portion. Among tens of thousands of clones listed, 80% to 90% were seen once. The specimen was peripheral blood. These receptors originate from a woman of 80 years or more with active or convalescent COVID-19.

The chain links TRBV7-9 to TRBJ2-1; 8 bases align to TRBD1. V was pared by 5 bases and J by 6 bases, with 15 bases of the junction left unmatched. From germline, CDR1 is SEHNR and CDR2 FQNEAQ (reference sequence). This CDR3 spans 17 amino acids. CDR3 residues: CASSPRGLAGGSNEQFF. The DNA for the CDR3 is TGTGCCAGCAGCCCTCGGGGGCTAGCAGGGGGCTCCAATGAGCAGTTCTTC.

The chain employs TRBV7-2 and TRBJ2-7; tentative D call: TRBD1 (6 bases). V lost 5 bases and J 4 bases, leaving 21 bases between the germline ends. The CDR3 is 16 amino acids. From germline, CDR1 is SGHTA and CDR2 FQGNSA. The CDR3 DNA reads TGTGCCAGCAGCCAGGCCCCGGGTAGAGGGGGATACGAGCAGTACTTC. It codes for CASSQAPGRGGYEQYF.

This clone was observed a handful of times. The CDR3 nucleotides are TGCGCCAGCAGCCAAGATATGGGACACCTCTCTGGAAACACCATATATTTT. Its translation: CASSQDMGHLSGNTIYF. The chain uses TRBV4-3 and TRBJ1-3; TRBD1 is a possible D gene (6 bases). The CDR3 length is 17 residues. V was trimmed by 0 bases and J by 0 bases, leaving 12 bases between them. Per the germline V gene, CDR1 is LGHNA and CDR2 is YSLEER.

This clone was seen only a few times. This chain connects TRBV13 to TRBJ2-3; TRBD2 matches at 12 bases. Unmatched junction bases numbered 7, after V lost 4 bases and J lost 5 bases. The CDR3 consists of 16 residues. Germline V lookup: CDR1 PRHDT, CDR2 FYEKMQ (reference sequence). This CDR3 is CASSSWTSGVGDTQYF. Written as DNA, the CDR3 is TGTGCCAGCAGCTCTTGGACTAGCGGGGTTGGAGATACGCAGTATTTT.

The CDR3 bases are TGTGCCAGCAGCTTATCAGGGGAAGGGCAGTACTTC. Protein: CASSLSGEGQYF. The chain joins TRBV11-2 to TRBJ2-7; possibly TRBD1 for D (6 bases). The length of the CDR3 is 12 residues. The V gene's germline CDR1 is SGHAT and CDR2 FQNNGV. V was pared by 2 bases and J by 9 bases, with 11 bases between.

V and J are TRBV2 and TRBJ2-5; D unresolved. CDR3 size: 13 residues. Per germline, CDR1 SNHLY and CDR2 FYNNEI. With 7 bases removed from V and 1 base from J, the gap between germline ends came to 10 bases. Here the CDR3 DNA reads TGTGCCAGCACCGAGCAACTCCAAGAGACCCAGTACTTC. Its protein product is CASTEQLQETQYF.